Each of the 21 T cell receptor beta chains below was sequenced from the same sample in a study of shared clonotypes between healthy human individuals. Here immunoSEQ multiplex PCR was the method, and the copy in TCRdb shows in-frame clones only, minus some. The sample contains about 1 million clones, about three quarters of which appear only once. The specimen sequenced was memory CD4+ T cells sorted from blood. Subset indicated: CD45RA-negative fraction. All receptors come from a man between 18 and 35 years old in good health.

In regard to this clone: One base separates it from a far larger clone, so it is likely a read error. The rearrangement uses TRBV7-9 and TRBJ2-5, with D unresolved. The J call may be mistaken, given a closer DNA end match to TRBJ2-7. The CDR3 is 12 residues long. Germline lookup yields CDR1 SEHNR and CDR2 FQNEAQ (reference sequence). CDR3 protein: CASSLGSYEQYF. CDR3 DNA: TGTGCCAGCAGCTTAGGGTCCTACGAGCAGTACTTC.

The chain carries TRBV10-3 and TRBJ2-7, with 11 bases matching TRBD2. CDR1 is ENHRY, CDR2 SYGVKD, per germline. The CDR3 loop spans 14 amino acids. Trimming cost V 6 bases and J 1 base; bases outside gene matches: 2. The CDR3: CAIRTSGASYEQYF. CDR3 sequence (DNA): TGTGCCATCAGGACTAGCGGGGCATCCTACGAGCAGTACTTC.

V gene TRBV5-1 combines with J gene TRBJ2-7; 9 positions agree with TRBD1. Germline values: CDR1 SGHRS, CDR2 YFSETQ. The CDR3 runs to 14 residues. V gave up 4 bases and J gave up 5 bases; unmatched junction bases: 7. CDR3: CASSIGTGFDEQYF. CDR3 bases: TGCGCCAGCAGCATCGGGACAGGGTTCGACGAGCAGTACTTC.

This clone occurred many times. At one of its ends the junction is not consistent with the germline gene, which may arise from a read error. The genes are TRBV7-9 and TRBJ1-5; 12 bases match TRBD1. The germline V gene has CDR1 SEHNR and CDR2 FQNEAQ (reference sequence). The CDR3 spans 15 residues. In nucleotides, the CDR3 is TGTGCCAGCAGCGCCGGGACAGGGGGCAACCAGCCCCAGCATTTT. Amino acid sequence: CASSAGTGGNQPQHF.

This clone came up once. The J gene is TRBJ2-7, the V gene TRBV7-9, with D uncertain. The CDR3 is made up of 13 amino acids. In germline, CDR1 is SEHNR, CDR2 FQNEAQ (reference sequence). Trimming stripped 5 bases from V and 6 bases from J, with 14 bases between. The CDR3 reads CASSLQSPGEQYF. The CDR3 bases are TGTGCCAGCAGCCTACAGTCACCGGGCGAGCAGTACTTC.

This clone was found many times. This sample includes further DNA sequences coding for the same CDR3. The V call is TRBV11-2, the J call TRBJ2-1; 8 bases are a match to TRBD2. CDR3 length: 16 amino acids. The V gene's germline CDR1 is SGHAT and CDR2 FQNNGV. V was clipped by 1 base and J by 2 bases; unmatched bases: 4. In DNA form, the CDR3 reads TGTGCCAGCAGCTTAGCCGCGGGGGGAACCTACAATGAGCAGTTCTTC. Translation gives CASSLAAGGTYNEQFF.

V and J are TRBV30 and TRBJ2-5, with TRBD1 identical over 8 bases. The J call could be wrong; TRBJ2-7 is a better fit for the DNA end. The CDR3 consists of 15 residues. CDR1 and CDR2 (germline): GTSNPN, SVGIG (reference sequence). CDR3 DNA: TGTGCCTGGAGTGCCCAGGGGGCCGGATACTACGAGCAGTACTTC. It specifies CAWSAQGAGYYEQYF.

The CDR3 spells CASSPRNTNYGYTF. The CDR3 coding sequence is TGTGCCAGCAGCCCCCGGAATACTAACTATGGCTACACCTTC. V and J are TRBV7-9 and TRBJ1-2; D unclear. V was cut by 5 bases and J by 0 bases, with 10 bases left in between. The CDR3 is made up of 14 amino acids. Germline-derived CDR1 and CDR2 are SEHNR and FQNEAQ (reference sequence).

This chain joins TRBV5-6 and TRBJ2-1; 9 positions match TRBD2. The J segment lost 0 bases and the V segment lost 0 bases, leaving 4 bases of the junction unmatched. This CDR3 has 17 residues. Germline CDR1 is SGHDT and CDR2 is YYEEEE. As DNA, the CDR3 is TGTGCCAGCAGCTTGGCCTTAGCGGGGGTCTCCTACAATGAGCAGTTCTTC. It is translated as CASSLALAGVSYNEQFF.

This rearrangement joins TRBV4-1 to TRBJ2-5; D unresolved. Germline V gives CDR1 MGHRA, CDR2 YSYEKL. The length of the CDR3 is 12 residues. The ends were cut back, 4 bases at V and 7 bases at J, with 10 bases in the middle. CDR3 bases: TGCGCCAGCAGCCCTGGACCCGGGACCCAGTACTTC. Translating it yields CASSPGPGTQYF.

This chain links TRBV5-1 with TRBJ1-3; tentatively, D is TRBD1 (5 bases). Looked up from germline, CDR1 is SGHRS and CDR2 is YFSETQ. The CDR3 is made up of 17 amino acids. CDR3 sequence: CARGEDLIGHSGNTIYF. The CDR3 region has the DNA TGCGCAAGAGGGGAGGATCTAATCGGTCACTCTGGAAACACCATATATTTT.

The V gene is TRBV28, the J gene TRBJ1-1; no definite D call. The germline V gene encodes CDR1 MDHEN and CDR2 SYDVKM. CDR3 length: 15 residues. The germline V and J ends were trimmed by 2 bases and 6 bases, with 16 bases remaining between them. CDR3 region: CASSLAGPGSAEAFF. In DNA, the CDR3 is TGTGCCAGCAGTTTAGCTGGGCCTGGATCTGCTGAAGCTTTCTTT.

This chain links TRBV11-3 with TRBJ2-2; 7 bases are a match to TRBD1. V gave up 5 bases and J gave up 6 bases; unmatched junction bases: 3. This CDR3 is 13 amino acids long. From germline, CDR1 is SGHNT and CDR2 YENEEA. CDR3 in amino acids: CASSRTGPGELFF. The CDR3 region has the DNA TGTGCCAGCAGCCGGACAGGTCCCGGGGAGCTGTTTTTT.

The V call is TRBV7-2, the J call TRBJ2-3; the D gene is possibly TRBD1 (6 bases). V shed 2 bases and J shed 5 bases, with 17 bases lying between them. The length of the CDR3 is 16 residues. CDR1 and CDR2 (germline): SGHTA, FQGNSA. This chain's CDR3 is CASSLPVGGLRDTQYF. The CDR3, as DNA: TGTGCCAGCAGCTTACCGGTAGGGGGTCTACGAGATACGCAGTATTTT.

This sequence joins TRBV5-1 and TRBJ2-7, with 8 bases fitting TRBD2. The CDR3 spans 15 residues. J lost 3 bases, V lost 0 bases, and 5 bases had no gene match. Germline V gene lookup returns CDR1 SGHRS and CDR2 YFSETQ. This CDR3 reads CASSLGGGGRYEQYF. In DNA form, the CDR3 reads TGCGCCAGCAGCTTGGGAGGCGGGGGGCGCTACGAGCAGTACTTC.

This clone has just a few counts. The chain joins TRBV27 to TRBJ1-6, with 7 bases matching TRBD1. CDR1 MNHEY and CDR2 SMNVEV come from the germline V gene (reference sequence). CDR3 length: 14 amino acids. The J segment lost 7 bases and the V segment lost 5 bases, leaving 5 bases of the junction unmatched. The CDR3 region has the DNA TGTGCCAGCAGTCCAGGGGGTGGGAATTCACCCCTCCACTTT. Its protein product is CASSPGGGNSPLHF.

V and J are TRBV10-3 and TRBJ2-2; TRBD2 agrees at 10 bases. The V and J ends lost 6 bases and 7 bases, in that order; junction bases with no gene match: 8. Germline V gene lookup returns CDR1 ENHRY and CDR2 SYGVKD. There are 15 residues in the CDR3. The CDR3 DNA reads TGTGCCATCAGCCGCACGGGACTAGCGATCGGGGAGCTGTTTTTT. This gives the protein CAISRTGLAIGELFF.

V gene TRBV21-1 combines with J gene TRBJ2-5. TRBV21-1 is a pseudogene locus. The CDR3 runs 13 residues. In DNA, the CDR3 is TGTGCCAGCAGCAAACGGAATAAAGAGACCCAGTACTTC. Amino acids: CASSKRNKETQYF.

This clone has only a few counts. The J gene is TRBJ1-1, the V gene TRBV10-3, with 7 bases identical to TRBD1. Germline V CDR1 and CDR2: ENHRY, SYGVKD. The CDR3 loop spans 15 amino acids. The J segment lost 1 base and the V segment lost 0 bases, leaving 2 bases of the junction unmatched. CDR3: CAISESDRKNTEAFF. The CDR3 coding sequence is TGTGCCATCAGTGAGTCGGACAGGAAGAACACTGAAGCTTTCTTT.

The gene calls are TRBV10-2 and TRBJ1-3; weak D call: TRBD1 (5 bases). This CDR3 is 13 amino acids long. The V and J ends lost 9 bases and 0 bases respectively, with 9 bases between them. The germline gives CDR1 WSHSY, CDR2 SAAADI. Written as DNA, the CDR3 is TGCGCCAGTGGGGACGTCTCTGGAAACACCATATATTTT. Translating it yields CASGDVSGNTIYF.

This chain links TRBV9 with TRBJ2-7, with TRBD2 identical over 14 bases. J lost 4 bases, V lost 0 bases, and 3 bases had no gene match. There are 16 residues in the CDR3. The germline CDR1 and CDR2 sequences are SGDLS and YYNGEE. CDR3 in DNA: TGTGCCAGCAGCGTAGGACTAGCGGGAGGGCCATACGAGCAGTACTTC. Translated, it gives CASSVGLAGGPYEQYF.